This T cell receptor (beta chain) was sequenced during a study of cytomegalovirus exposure and HLA in healthy donors (dated by TCRdb to 2016 to 2017). General notes on the study: According to an earlier analysis of 587 of the donors, some 170 million T cells yielded roughly 110 million unique TCR beta sequences and approximately 300 Gb of sequence data. In a later analysis, previously published TCR beta repertoires from 600 to 850 donors were re-analyzed and high-resolution HLA genotyping was added so that TCR occurrence patterns could be studied. Donor age, sex, ethnicity and CMV serostatus were compiled alongside the repertoire data. Besides the first cohort of about 730 subjects, a separate validation cohort made up of roughly 120 different subjects was used. A later genetic analysis used genome-wide SNP genotypes for about 60% of the roughly 700 donors, treating that subset as a discovery cohort. The study used immunosequencing to profile the T cell repertoires of 670 or so subjects and linked those repertoires to cytomegalovirus serostatus. Rather than using new phenotypic data, the later analysis identified candidate immune exposures from TCR beta sequences and from how often those sequences occurred across donors. Roughly 300 gigabases of sequencing data and around 80 million unique TCR sequences made up an early release that covered about 640 HLA-typed donors. In an earlier analysis of a few hundred of the donors, high-throughput TCR beta sequencing was used to judge whether each TCR beta V gene segment behaved as functional or pseudogenic. The number of typed donors differed by locus: about 620-640 for A, B, C, DRB1 and DQB1; some 500 for DQA1; 606 for DPA1; and 400 to 480 for DPB1. The genetic ancestry cluster associated with self-reported Caucasian donors included 81% of the roughly 400 genotyped donors. All discovery cohort repertoires had been generated on a single sequencing platform. Class I and class II HLA loci were covered by the typing at four-digit resolution. Among approximately 370 genotyped donors of the cohort, an average of approximately 200,000 unique TCR beta nucleotide sequences was sequenced per donor, of which about 18% were non-productive. To predict cytomegalovirus infection status, the study brought together high-throughput TCR immunosequencing, statistical association of individual TCRs with disease status, and machine learning. The study aimed to test whether signatures of past pathogen exposure could be identified by cataloging public T cell receptors. Because of strong linkage in the cohort, 5 or 6 DR-DQ haplotypes were treated as single units for association and clustering. Overall results and qualifications from the work: In vitro tests confirmed that three of the cytomegalovirus-associated TCR beta chains recognize cytomegalovirus antigens. Compared with equally common non-associated chains, HLA-associated TCR beta chains in a later analysis were more clonally expanded and had lower generation probabilities. Most TCR sequences were observed very rarely across donors, whereas some public TCRs were present in many individuals. In both the original and validation cohorts, the classifier was reported to diagnose cytomegalovirus status with high specificity and sensitivity. Assigning TCR associations to individual alleles was difficult when HLA alleles, especially DR and DQ, strongly co-occurred. The earlier analysis of 587 of the donors excluded around 17 rarely observed V segments, including chromosome 9 orphons, because counts were too low. A later analysis found that most CMV-associated TCR beta chains appeared HLA-restricted, with HLA associations seemingly driven largely by CMV exposure. The sequencing pipeline was judged likely to have produced a cluster of highly shared sequence variants as a technical artifact. Correlated functional status among segregating V segments might be attributable to linkage disequilibrium, but an unknown experimental factor could not be ruled out. Because some donors lacked HLA typing at each locus, the association tests relied only on the typed subset. In a later genetic analysis, fewer N-insertions in productive TCRs were reported among donors in an Asian-associated ancestry cluster than the roughly 640-donor mean. Only TCR beta chains were sequenced in this cohort, and the absence of alpha or paired-chain data limited detectable features. Broadly in line with IMGT annotations, most TCR beta V segments showed up in productive rearrangements about 90% or about 30% of the time in an earlier analysis of approximately 600 of the donors. Several of the top co-occurrence clusters appeared to be linked to parvovirus B19, influenza, CMV and Epstein-Barr virus, according to a later analysis. Some IMGT-functional V segments, including TRBV6-2 and TRBV6-3, could not be told apart with the 87-base-pair reads, so those segments were excluded. According to the authors, the approach could potentially be generalized to other disease states and immunological phenotypes. A later analysis found that TCR association rates varied across HLA loci, with DRB1 alleles showing the most associated TCRs and HLA-C alleles the fewest. V-gene and J-gene trimming of TCR beta chains was associated with a missense DCLRE1C variant in a later genetic analysis, and the association was replicated in an independent cohort. Presence/absence analyses assumed roughly uniform sequencing depth across donors, an assumption that may not hold. For the cohort, immune exposure information was limited to CMV serostatus. A total of some 180 TCR beta chains were listed by the study as associated with cytomegalovirus. A later analysis associated about 18,000 TCR beta sequences with specific HLA alleles at a false discovery rate of 0.05. A further reported finding was that TCR beta sequences accurately predicted the HLA-A and HLA-B alleles for most subjects in the first cohort.

The cohort consisted of fewer than 700 healthy bone marrow donors. Cohort members were all nominally healthy when sampled, although unrecorded immune exposures were likely present. The donor was CMV seropositive and belonged to the group of more than 250 seropositive cohort members. A peripheral blood sample was collected from each donor, and TCR beta sequencing was performed on peripheral blood mononuclear cells. Genomic DNA extraction from the blood cell samples was performed with the Qiagen DNeasy Blood Extraction Kit. Concerning this clone: The clone's antigen remains unknown. Per-base qualities were not stored, and no clone one base away is much larger.

Receptor amplification or capture employed the immunoSEQ multiplex PCR assay. For the multiplex PCR, a mixture combining 60 forward primers for TCR Vbeta segments and 13 reverse primers for TCR Jbeta segments was used. The CDR3 region of rearranged TCR beta genes was amplified from genomic DNA with a multiplex PCR assay. Amplified TCR beta libraries were sequenced as 87-base-pair reads on the Illumina HiSeq System. As for the authors' bioinformatics: In a later analysis, some 80 million unique TCR beta chains were counted across the 500 to 850 repertoires, and roughly 9.9 million of these chains were shared by at least two donors. Raw reads were error-corrected and collapsed into unique sequences by a nearest-neighbor algorithm in which closely related sequences were merged to remove PCR and sequencing errors. CDR3 sequences were aligned to IMGT reference sequences to assign V, D and J gene segments. For a sequence to be retained, a match of at least six nucleotides to both a V gene segment and a J gene segment was required. A rearrangement was called productive if the CDR3 had no stop codons and remained in frame with V and J, and every other rearrangement was called non-productive. Following IMGT convention, CDR3 was defined as the stretch from the second conserved V-encoded cysteine to the conserved J-encoded phenylalanine. Sequences without an unambiguous match to a single V gene segment were excluded from the earlier analysis of about 640 of the donors. In an earlier analysis of more than 500 of the donors, a V segment was called functional when productive rearrangements were above 56.7%, and segregating when the standard deviation between donors exceeded 5%. To diagnose cytomegalovirus status from the catalog of TCR beta chain sequences, a statistical classification framework was built. A later analysis assigned V and J genes by comparing TCR nucleotide sequences with IMGT/GENE-DB human TR gene sequences. A later analysis assigned CDR3 sequences and most-parsimonious VDJ recombination scenarios with the TCRdist pipeline. In a later analysis, each TCR beta chain was defined by its CDR3 amino acid sequence together with its V-gene family, and reads lacking a unique V-gene family were excluded. A later analysis removed several hundred highly shared, low-generation-probability nucleotide sequences to deal with suspected cross-contamination and a sequencing artifact. In a later analysis, a clonal expansion index for each public chain was calculated from normalized within-repertoire ranks of inferred template counts. Generation probabilities in a later analysis came from a VDJ recombination model fitted to out-of-frame rearrangements, and those results were checked against IGoR. In a later analysis, hypergeometric tests were used to score TCR-TCR, TCR-HLA and TCR-CMV co-occurrence, with a repertoire-size bias correction applied to TCR pairs. False discovery rates were estimated in a later analysis by permuting HLA or CMV assignments 20 times. A later analysis grouped co-occurring TCRs with DBSCAN, adding TCRdist sequence similarity when clustering within HLA-allele-positive subsets. Repertoires with fewer than 30,000 or more than 120,000 public chains, plus five repertoires with anomalous nucleotide sharing, were excluded from co-occurrence clustering. The table comes from immuneACCESS by way of TCRdb, which keeps in-frame sequences with V and J called. Part of the clones is missing from these tables; in studies checked, under half for an unresolved V gene and the rest for unknown reasons. D and trimming were read from the DNA, whereas the V and J calls and clone size are those reported in that table. Here the sample has tens of thousands of clones; about 76% occur a single time. The top ten clonotypes cover roughly an eighth of the sample.

Via the germline V gene, CDR1 is SGHVS and CDR2 FQNEAQ. The CDR3 runs 16 amino acids, cysteine and phenylalanine included. Of the read, only the CDR3 DNA is kept; its 48 bases are in frame from base 1. Clipping removes 1 base from V and 5 bases from J, with 6 as the unmatched junction base count. The sample consisted of PBMCs. This receptor was taken from a male donor in good health and CMV-seropositive. Rearrangement joined TRBV7-8 to TRBJ2-1, with 9 middle bases fitting TRBD2. This receptor carries the CDR3 CASSLGLAGDNNEQFF. At the DNA level, the sequence is TGTGCCAGCAGCTTAGGATTAGCGGGGGACAACAATGAGCAGTTCTTC.